The rows below give T cell receptor beta chains drawn from one sample of a study of blood T cell repertoires in COVID-19. Sequencing used immunoSEQ multiplex PCR; TCRdb keeps in-frame clones, though not all of them. The top ten clones hold around a tenth of a sample with around 310,000 clones, 70% to 90% of them seen once. Sequencing was done on a sample of PBMCs or T cells enriched from blood (not recorded which). Receptors originate from a woman aged 40 to 50 who had recovered from COVID-19. The CDR3 runs from the conserved cysteine through the conserved F or W. D genes are given only for firm matches.

V	D	J	DNA	CDR3
TRBV9	NA	TRBJ2-1	TGTGCCAGCAGCGTAGCTACGGGCAGGGATAGACCCAATGAGCAGTTCTTC	CASSVATGRDRPNEQFF
TRBV27	TRBD1	TRBJ2-5	TGTGCCAGCAGGTCATTTGGGGACAGGGGGCTACGGGAGACCCAGTACTTC	CASRSFGDRGLRETQYF
TRBV9	TRBD1	TRBJ2-5	TGTGCCAGCTCCGACAGGGGCCAAGAGACCCAGTACTTC	CASSDRGQETQYF
TRBV10-1	NA	TRBJ2-1	TGCGCCAGCGGACCGTGGAGTAGCGGTGAGCAGTTCTTC	CASGPWSSGEQFF
TRBV5-6	TRBD1	TRBJ1-5	TGTGCCAGCAGCTTGGGCAGGGGGAACCAGCCCCAGCATTTT	CASSLGRGNQPQHF
TRBV19	TRBD1	TRBJ1-2	TGTGCCAGTAGTATGGACAGGTTGCTGTATGGCTACACCTTC	CASSMDRLLYGYTF
TRBV24-1	NA	TRBJ1-5	TGTGCCACCAGCGACAGGCAGGGCAATCAGCCCCAGCATTTT	CATSDRQGNQPQHF
TRBV5-1	TRBD2	TRBJ2-1	TGCGCCAGCAGCTTAGCGGGGGGTTATGAGCAGTTCTTC	CASSLAGGYEQFF
TRBV5-1	TRBD2	TRBJ2-1	TGCGCCAGCAGCTTCGGTGCGGGACTACGGACATACAATGAGCAGTTCTTC	CASSFGAGLRTYNEQFF
TRBV6-5	TRBD1	TRBJ2-7	TGTGCCAGCAGTTACTCGAACAGGGGATTAGCCTACGAGCAGTACTTC	CASSYSNRGLAYEQYF
TRBV5-1	TRBD2	TRBJ2-5	TGCGCCAGCAGGTATTCGCTAGCGGGAGGCGAGGAGACCCAGTACTTC	CASRYSLAGGEETQYF